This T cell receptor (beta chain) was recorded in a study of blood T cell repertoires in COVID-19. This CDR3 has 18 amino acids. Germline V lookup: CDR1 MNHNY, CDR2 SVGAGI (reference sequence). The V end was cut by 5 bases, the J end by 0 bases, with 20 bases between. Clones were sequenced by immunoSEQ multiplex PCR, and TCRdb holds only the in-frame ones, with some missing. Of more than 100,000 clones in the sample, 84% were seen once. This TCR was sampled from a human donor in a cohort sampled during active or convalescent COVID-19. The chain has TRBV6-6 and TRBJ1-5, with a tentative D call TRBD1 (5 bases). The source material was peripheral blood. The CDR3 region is CASSQKNSDSYSNQPQHF. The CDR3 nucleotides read TGTGCCAGCAGTCAAAAAAATTCCGACAGCTATAGCAATCAGCCCCAGCATTTT.